The 4 T cell receptor beta chains presented below share a single source sample, sequenced in a study of CD8 T cells in ankylosing spondylitis. One entry per CDR3 protein, called by TCRdb with MiXCR from the 5' RACE reads. Of about 240,000 distinct CDR3 sequences listed, around 7.8% were seen once; the top ten hold 6.5% to 7%. The sample consisted of blood, either unsorted or a sorted T cell fraction (not recorded which). The receptor set was obtained from a male donor with ankylosing spondylitis or in good health (not recorded which).

This clonotype has at least ten counts. In DNA, the CDR3 is TGTGCCAGCAGCATCGGACCGGGGCTTTACGAGCAGTACTTC. Translating gives CASSIGPGLYEQYF. V usage is TRBV9 and J usage is TRBJ2-7; D is tentatively TRBD1 or TRBD2 (5 bases each). There are 14 residues in the CDR3. CDR1 is SGDLS and CDR2 is YYNGEE in the germline V gene. Trimming removed 4 bases from V and 4 bases from J, with 15 bases in between.

This clonotype appeared many times. The chain carries TRBV5-6 and TRBJ2-1; the match to TRBD2 covers 9 bases. The junction had 12 bases not matched to a gene; V was cut back by 0 bases and J by 5 bases. There are 18 residues in the CDR3. Germline V lookup: CDR1 SGHDT, CDR2 YYEEEE. CDR3 region: CASSLELISGSTNNEQFF. The CDR3 DNA is TGTGCCAGCAGCTTGGAACTTATTAGCGGGAGTACGAACAATGAGCAGTTCTTC.

The sample holds many counts of this clonotype. The chain employs TRBV19 and TRBJ2-3; perhaps TRBD1 as D (6 bases). This CDR3 contains 14 residues. Trimming stripped 5 bases from V and 1 base from J, with 10 bases between. Germline CDR1 is LNHDA and CDR2 is SQIVND (reference sequence). Written as DNA, the CDR3 is TGTGCCAGTAGTTGGGGGCCAGGCACAGATACGCAGTATTTT. It yields the protein CASSWGPGTDTQYF.

This clonotype was recorded many times. At one boundary the junction diverges from the germline segment, which might be a read error. The genes are TRBV10-3 and TRBJ2-4; D may be TRBD1 (6 bases). The CDR3 extends over 13 amino acids. Germline V lookup: CDR1 ENHRY, CDR2 SYGVKD. CDR3: CAISEDRQGSIVF. The CDR3 nucleotides are TGTGCCATCAGTGAGGATCGGCAGGGGAGTATTGTGTTC.